Sequencing of this T cell receptor (beta chain) was carried out in a study of cytomegalovirus exposure and HLA in healthy donors. Germline loops: CDR1 SGHRS, CDR2 YFSETQ. CDR3 length: 12 residues. Trimming shortened V by 7 bases and J by 0 bases, and 5 bases separated the two germline ends. 60 Vbeta and 13 Jbeta primers were used in PCR. The table came from immunoSEQ multiplex PCR; TCRdb's copy has only in-frame clones and leaves some out. The sample contains approximately 54,000 clones, around 82% of which appear only once. The V and J genes are TRBV5-1 and TRBJ2-1; no clear D gene. This sequence originates from a woman younger than 30 in good health and CMV-seronegative. Sequencing was done on a sample of PBMCs. CDR3 sequence reads: CASSISYNEQFF. CDR3 DNA sequence: TGCGCCAGCTCTATCTCCTACAATGAGCAGTTCTTC.